Following are 25 T cell receptor beta chains from one sample sequenced in a study of blood T cells in healthy people across ages. The use of a sample-barcoded 5' primer and a J-beta primer mix characterized a second PCR of roughly 6 to 11 cycles. TCRdb called the 5' RACE reads again in MiXCR, with one record for every CDR3 protein. The sample consists of hundreds of thousands of distinct CDR3 sequences, more than 55% of them appearing once. Sequenced material: blood. The receptor source for this set is a man aged 35-49 years in good health.

This chain uses TRBV5-1 with TRBJ1-1; TRBD1 aligns across 10 bases. Germline CDR1 and CDR2: SGHRS and YFSETQ. With 5 bases clipped from V and 5 bases from J, the junction kept 6 bases outside the gene matches. The CDR3 covers 14 residues. This CDR3 reads CASRRGQGSTEAFF. In DNA, the CDR3 is TGCGCCAGCAGGCGGGGACAGGGGAGTACTGAAGCTTTCTTT. Full variable domain (remainder filled in from reference TRBV5-1 and TRBJ1-1): KAGVTQTPRYLIKTRGQQVTLSCSPISGHRSVSWYQQTPGQGLQFLFEYFSETQRNKGNFPGRFSGRQFSNSRSEMNVSTLELGDSALYLCASRRGQGSTEAFFGQGTRLTVV.

V is TRBV7-9 and J is TRBJ2-3, with D tentatively TRBD1 or TRBD2 (6 bases each). The germline V gene has CDR1 SEHNR and CDR2 FQNEAQ (reference sequence). Trimming left V 1 base short and J 0 bases short, with 17 bases between. There are 18 residues in the CDR3. This CDR3 reads CASSLELRGTPSTDTQYF. In nucleotides, the CDR3 is TGTGCCAGCAGCTTAGAATTAAGGGGGACTCCTAGCACAGATACGCAGTATTTT.

The chain links TRBV18 to TRBJ2-3; a possible D gene is TRBD2 (6 bases). V dropped 3 bases and J dropped 5 bases, with 12 bases sitting between them. Germline loops: CDR1 KGHSH, CDR2 LQKENI. The CDR3 sequence is 14 residues long. CDR3 coding DNA: TGTGCCAGCTCACCCCGGAGGGATGGAGATACGCAGTATTTT. Its protein is CASSPRRDGDTQYF.

The chain uses TRBV7-2 and TRBJ2-2; 9 bases are shared with TRBD1. The CDR3 is 16 amino acids. Trimming cost V 6 bases and J 7 bases; bases outside gene matches: 12. In germline, CDR1 is SGHTA, CDR2 FQGNSA. The chain's CDR3 is CASRPPGTGSGGELFF. The DNA for the CDR3 is TGTGCCAGCAGGCCGCCGGGGACAGGGTCTGGCGGGGAGCTGTTTTTT.

The rearrangement uses TRBV7-9 and TRBJ1-4, with D uncertain. The CDR3 runs to 15 residues. Trimming left V 1 base short and J 7 bases short, with 13 bases between. Germline V lookup: CDR1 SEHNR, CDR2 FQNEAQ (reference sequence). The CDR3 here is CASSLVSRSGEKLFF. The CDR3 DNA reads as TGTGCCAGCAGCTTAGTAAGCCGATCTGGTGAAAAACTGTTTTTT.

This chain joins TRBV11-3 and TRBJ2-1; TRBD2 matches at 10 bases. V dropped 4 bases and J dropped 6; count of bases not matched to a gene: 12. Germline loops: CDR1 SGHNT, CDR2 YENEEA. The CDR3 loop spans 17 amino acids. CDR3 nucleotides: TGTGCCAGCAGCTCTCCTAGCGGGGGACCTACGGGCAATGAGCAGTTCTTC. The encoded protein is CASSSPSGGPTGNEQFF.

This clonotype has a handful of counts. The V gene is TRBV12-3 or TRBV12-4, the J gene TRBJ1-5; D is unresolved. The CDR3 consists of 14 residues. V lost 2 bases to trimming and J lost 3 bases, with 8 bases between them. CDR3 in DNA: TGTGCCAGCAGTTTATACGGGAACAATCAGCCCCAGCATTTT. Translating it yields CASSLYGNNQPQHF.

The table lists this clonotype with a few counts. V usage is TRBV7-3 and J usage is TRBJ2-3; TRBD1 aligns across 9 bases. Germline-derived CDR1 and CDR2 are SGHTA and FQGTGA. Trimming cost V 5 bases and J 6 bases; bases outside gene matches: 9. The CDR3 spans 15 residues. The CDR3 protein is CASSTTGGAWDTQYF. The CDR3 DNA reads as TGTGCCAGCAGCACTACAGGGGGCGCATGGGATACGCAGTATTTT.

As to this clonotype: Germline is not matched at one junction end, which may reflect a read error. V usage is TRBV11-2 and J usage is TRBJ2-3, with D perhaps matching TRBD1 (6 bases). CDR1 and CDR2 (germline): SGHAT, FQNNGV. The CDR3 has 17 residues. The CDR3 sequence: CASSSTGRAGYTDTQYF. DNA for the CDR3: TGTGCCAGCAGTTCCACAGGGCGGGCAGGGTACACAGATACACAGTATTTT.

CDR3 sequence: CASSPGTSWSETQYF. DNA of the CDR3: TGCGCCAGCAGCCCCGGGACTAGCTGGAGTGAGACCCAGTACTTC. The gene calls are TRBV5-1 and TRBJ2-7; TRBD2 agrees at 9 bases. The end of the DNA aligns better with TRBJ2-5, so the J call may be wrong. CDR1 and CDR2 (germline): SGHRS, YFSETQ. The CDR3 runs to 15 residues.

This clonotype was observed a few times. DNA for the CDR3: TGTGCCAGCAGCTTAGACTTCGATGAGCAGTTCTTC. This encodes CASSLDFDEQFF. The rearrangement links TRBV7-9 to TRBJ2-1; no definite D call. The length of the CDR3 is 12 residues. Trimming stripped 1 base from V and 8 bases from J, with 6 bases between. CDR1 is SEHNR and CDR2 is FQNEAQ in the germline V gene (reference sequence).

This chain joins TRBV2 and TRBJ2-3; 8 nucleotides line up with TRBD1. The CDR3 is made up of 16 amino acids. Trimming at V came to 1 base and at J to 4 bases, leaving 7 bases not matched to a gene. Germline V CDR1 and CDR2: SNHLY, FYNNEI. CDR3 loop: CASSEDIRTGPDTQYF. The CDR3, as DNA: TGTGCCAGCAGTGAAGATATTCGGACAGGGCCAGATACGCAGTATTTT.

The sample holds one count of this clonotype. V is TRBV25-1 and J is TRBJ1-1; D gene ambiguous. Looked up from germline, CDR1 is MGHDK and CDR2 is SYGVNS. Trimming removed 1 base from V and 0 bases from J, with 12 bases in between. This CDR3 contains 16 residues. CDR3 sequence: CASSESIREMNTEAFF. In DNA form, the CDR3 reads TGTGCCAGCAGTGAATCAATCCGAGAAATGAACACTGAAGCTTTCTTT.

The rearrangement links TRBV27 to TRBJ2-6; D uncertain. The CDR3 extends over 16 amino acids. Germline CDR1 and CDR2: MNHEY and SMNVEV (reference sequence). Trimming pared 5 bases from V and 0 bases from J, leaving 11 bases between. The CDR3 loop is CASSPPRGSGANVLTF. The CDR3 region has the DNA TGTGCCAGCAGTCCCCCACGAGGCTCTGGGGCCAACGTCCTGACTTTC.

The chain carries TRBV4-2 and TRBJ2-7; no reliable D call. CDR3 length: 13 residues. The germline V gene encodes CDR1 LGHNA and CDR2 YNFKEQ. V lost 2 bases and J lost 7, with 12 bases in between. The CDR3, as DNA: TGTGCCAGCAGCCAACCCCCTGGCAATGAGCAGTACTTC. Protein sequence: CASSQPPGNEQYF.

The J gene is TRBJ2-3, the V gene TRBV27; D ambiguous. The V end lost 8 bases, the J end lost 7 bases, and 13 bases lay between the germline ends. CDR3 length equals 12 residues. The V gene's germline CDR1 is MNHEY and CDR2 SMNVEV (reference sequence). Written as DNA, the CDR3 is TGTGCCAGCGTTTTTCCACCAAATACGCAGTATTTT. Translation gives CASVFPPNTQYF.

This chain links TRBV20-1 with TRBJ2-2; D gene uncertain. Deletions cut 1 base from V and 3 bases from J, with 9 bases between. Germline assignment: CDR1 DFQATT and CDR2 SNEGSKA (reference sequence). The CDR3 consists of 14 residues. The CDR3 region is CSARADSYTGELFF. CDR3 DNA: TGCAGTGCTAGAGCTGACTCATACACCGGGGAGCTGTTTTTT.

The V and J genes are TRBV5-5 and TRBJ2-2; D remains ambiguous. The CDR3 extends over 15 amino acids. Per germline, CDR1 SGHKS and CDR2 YYEKEE (reference sequence). Trimming pared 6 bases from V and 4 bases from J, leaving 16 bases between. CDR3 in amino acids: CASNSRPDSTGELFF. DNA for the CDR3: TGTGCCAGCAACTCTCGCCCCGACTCCACCGGGGAGCTGTTTTTT.

For this clonotype: Since a much larger clone is just one base distant, this may be a read error. The chain links TRBV3-1 to TRBJ2-6, with no clear D. The CDR3 covers 14 residues. Between the trimmed V and J ends, which lost 5 bases and 0 bases, there was a span of 5 bases. Germline CDR1 is LGHDT and CDR2 is YNNKEL (reference sequence). CDR3 residues: CASSTYSGANVLTF. CDR3 sequence (DNA): TGTGCCAGCAGCACCTACTCTGGGGCCAACGTCCTGACTTTC.

The CDR3 protein is CSVPTGAEAFF. CDR3 in DNA: TGCAGCGTACCCACCGGTGCTGAAGCTTTCTTT. The chain carries TRBV29-1 and TRBJ1-1; D uncertain. Germline CDR1 is SQVTM and CDR2 is ANQGSEA. The CDR3 length is 11 residues. The V and J ends lost 6 bases and 6 bases respectively, with 11 bases between them.

J is TRBJ2-7 and V is TRBV10-3; 8 bases align to TRBD1. Germline values: CDR1 ENHRY, CDR2 SYGVKD. The CDR3 is 12 amino acids. V gave up 5 bases and J gave up 7 bases; unmatched junction bases: 4. CDR3 DNA: TGTGCCATCAGTCCCGACAGGGGAGAGCAGTACTTC. Its translation: CAISPDRGEQYF.

In this sample, this clonotype turned up a few times. The chain is built from TRBV7-8 and TRBJ2-4; D is undetermined. The V gene's germline CDR1 is SGHVS and CDR2 FQNEAQ. V lost 7 bases and J 0 bases, leaving 13 bases between the germline ends. The CDR3 covers 15 residues. The CDR3 bases are TGTGCCAGCATGGACGGCGTACTAGCCAAAAACATTCAGTACTTC. Its translation is CASMDGVLAKNIQYF.

The chain combines TRBV29-1 with TRBJ2-4, with 11 bases aligning to TRBD1. The J call may be incorrect, as the DNA end agrees better with TRBJ2-7. Germline assignment: CDR1 SQVTM and CDR2 ANQGSEA. There are 16 residues in the CDR3. CDR3 protein: CSVEDTRTGGQGEQYF. In DNA form, the CDR3 reads TGCAGCGTTGAAGATACCAGGACAGGGGGCCAAGGCGAGCAGTACTTC.

The J gene is TRBJ2-3, the V gene TRBV20-1; 9 nucleotides align to TRBD2. V was clipped by 1 base and J by 1 base; unmatched bases: 6. Germline V CDR1 and CDR2: DFQATT, SNEGSKA (reference sequence). The CDR3 runs to 16 residues. CDR3 in DNA: TGCAGTGCTAGAGGCGGGGGGGGGACTGGCACAGATACGCAGTATTTT. This translates into CSARGGGGTGTDTQYF.

The rearrangement uses TRBV10-3 and TRBJ2-3; TRBD2 matches at 11 bases. The CDR3 runs to 17 residues. Per the germline V gene, CDR1 is ENHRY and CDR2 is SYGVKD. V shed 0 bases and J 0 bases; nucleotides not matched to a gene: 2. CDR3 amino acids: CAISESTSGISTDTQYF. The CDR3 DNA sequence: TGTGCCATCAGTGAGTCGACTAGCGGGATAAGCACAGATACGCAGTATTTT.